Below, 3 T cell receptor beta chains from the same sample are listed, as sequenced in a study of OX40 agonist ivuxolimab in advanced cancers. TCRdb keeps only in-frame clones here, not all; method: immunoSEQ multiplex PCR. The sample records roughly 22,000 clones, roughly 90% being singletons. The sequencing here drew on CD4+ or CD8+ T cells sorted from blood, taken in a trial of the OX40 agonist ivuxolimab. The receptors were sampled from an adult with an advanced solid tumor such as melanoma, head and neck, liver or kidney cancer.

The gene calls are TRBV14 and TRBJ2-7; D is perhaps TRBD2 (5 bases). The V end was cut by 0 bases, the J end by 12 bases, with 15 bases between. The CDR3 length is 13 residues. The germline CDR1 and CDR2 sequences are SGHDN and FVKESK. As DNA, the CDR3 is TGTGCCAGCAGCCAAGAAGGCGGAGGACTGTGGTACTTC. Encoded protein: CASSQEGGGLWYF.

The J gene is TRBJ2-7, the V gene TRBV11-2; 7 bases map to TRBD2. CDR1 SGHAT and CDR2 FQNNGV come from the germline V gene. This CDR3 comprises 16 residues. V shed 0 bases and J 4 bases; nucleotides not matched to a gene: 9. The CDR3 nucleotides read TGTGCCAGCAGCTTAGATCGTCTAGCGGCATCTTACGAGCAGTACTTC. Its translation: CASSLDRLAASYEQYF.

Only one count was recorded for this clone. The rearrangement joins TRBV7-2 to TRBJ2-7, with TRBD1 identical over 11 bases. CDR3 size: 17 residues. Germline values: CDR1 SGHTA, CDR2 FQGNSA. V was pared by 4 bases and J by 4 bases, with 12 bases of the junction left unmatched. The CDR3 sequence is CASSSMGRDRGTYEQYF. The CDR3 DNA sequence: TGTGCCAGCAGCTCCATGGGCCGGGACAGGGGGACTTACGAGCAGTACTTC.